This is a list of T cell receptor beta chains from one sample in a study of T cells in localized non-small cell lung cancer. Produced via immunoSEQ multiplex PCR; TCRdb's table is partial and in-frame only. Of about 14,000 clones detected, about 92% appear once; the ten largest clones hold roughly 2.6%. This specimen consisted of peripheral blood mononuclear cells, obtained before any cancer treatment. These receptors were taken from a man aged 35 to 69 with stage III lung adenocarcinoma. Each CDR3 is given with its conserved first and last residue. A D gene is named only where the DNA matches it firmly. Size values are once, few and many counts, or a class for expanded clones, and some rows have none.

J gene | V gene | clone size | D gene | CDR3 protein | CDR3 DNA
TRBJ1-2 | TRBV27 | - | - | CASAQGYNYGYTF | TGTGCCAGCGCACAGGGATACAACTATGGCTACACCTTC
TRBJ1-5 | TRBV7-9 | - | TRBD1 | CASSLHLRDSEGQPQHF | TGTGCCAGCAGCTTACACCTCCGGGACAGTGAGGGTCAGCCCCAGCATTTT
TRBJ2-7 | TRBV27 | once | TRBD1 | CASSPWTGSEEQYF | TGTGCCAGCAGTCCCTGGACAGGGAGTGAGGAGCAGTACTTC
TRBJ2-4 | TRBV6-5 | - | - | CASSYSNIQYF | TGTGCCAGCAGTTACTCAAACATTCAGTACTTC
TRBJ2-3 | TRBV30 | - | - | CAWGTSDTQYF | TGTGCCTGGGGTACCTCAGATACGCAGTATTTT
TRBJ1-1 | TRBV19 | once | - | CASMSSTEAFF | TGTGCCAGTATGTCGAGCACCGAAGCTTTCTTT
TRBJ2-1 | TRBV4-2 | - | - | CASSQGAREYEQFF | TGTGCCAGCAGCCAAGGGGCCCGGGAGTATGAGCAGTTCTTC
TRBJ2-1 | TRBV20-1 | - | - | CSASYYNEQFF | TGCAGTGCTAGCTACTACAATGAGCAGTTCTTC
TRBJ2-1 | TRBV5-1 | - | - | CASRSGFYNEQFF | TGCGCCAGCAGATCGGGATTTTACAATGAGCAGTTCTTC
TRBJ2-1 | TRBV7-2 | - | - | CASSLDLGVSNEQFF | TGTGCCAGCAGTCTCGATCTAGGAGTGTCCAATGAGCAGTTCTTC
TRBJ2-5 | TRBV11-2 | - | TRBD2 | CASSPGGLAGGETQYF | TGTGCCAGCAGCCCGGGTGGGCTAGCGGGAGGTGAGACCCAGTACTTC
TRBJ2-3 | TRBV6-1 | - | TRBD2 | CASSERGGRAEGTDTQYF | TGTGCCAGCAGTGAAAGGGGCGGGAGGGCCGAGGGGACAGATACGCAGTATTTT
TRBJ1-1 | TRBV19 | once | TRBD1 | CASSTRLTGWYTEAFF | TGTGCCAGTAGTACGCGCCTGACAGGGTGGTACACTGAAGCTTTCTTT
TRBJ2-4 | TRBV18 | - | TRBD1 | CASSPQGQLIAKNIQYF | TGTGCCAGCTCACCACAGGGACAGCTCATAGCCAAAAACATTCAGTACTTC
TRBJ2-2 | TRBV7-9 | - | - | CASSLDSGHWNTGELFF | TGTGCCAGCAGCTTAGATAGTGGACACTGGAACACCGGGGAGCTGTTTTTT
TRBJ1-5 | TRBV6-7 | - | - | CASSYSRGHSNQPQHF | TGTGCCAGCAGTTACTCGAGAGGCCATAGCAATCAGCCCCAGCATTTT
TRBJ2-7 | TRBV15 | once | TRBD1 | CATSGETGTETYEQYF | TGTGCCACCAGCGGCGAAACCGGGACAGAAACCTACGAGCAGTACTTC
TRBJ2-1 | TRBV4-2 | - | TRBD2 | CASSQDQGGRSYNEQFF | TGTGCCAGCAGCCAAGATCAAGGCGGGAGATCCTACAATGAGCAGTTCTTC
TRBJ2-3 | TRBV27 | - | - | CASTLWGTDTQYF | TGTGCCAGCACCCTCTGGGGCACAGATACGCAGTATTTT
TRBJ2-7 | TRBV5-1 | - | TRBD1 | CASSPGTVPYEQYF | TGCGCCAGCAGCCCGGGGACAGTTCCCTACGAGCAGTACTTC
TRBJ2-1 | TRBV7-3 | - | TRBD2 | CASSLTSGVSAEQFF | TGTGCCAGCAGCTTGACTAGCGGAGTCAGTGCTGAGCAGTTCTTC
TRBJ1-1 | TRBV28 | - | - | CASSLESYTEAFF | TGTGCCAGCAGTTTGGAGTCGTACACTGAAGCTTTCTTT
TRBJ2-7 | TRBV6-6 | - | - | CASSYSGTNYEQYF | TGTGCCAGCAGTTACTCTGGGACAAACTACGAGCAGTACTTC
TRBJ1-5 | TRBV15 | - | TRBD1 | CATSRETGVNQPQHF | TGTGCCACCAGCAGGGAGACAGGGGTCAATCAGCCCCAGCATTTT
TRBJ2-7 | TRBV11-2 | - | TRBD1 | CASSPGTGGYEQYF | TGTGCCAGCAGCCCAGGGACAGGGGGGTACGAGCAGTACTTC
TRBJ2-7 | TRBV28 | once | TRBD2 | CASSLWASGSSEQYF | TGTGCCAGCAGTTTATGGGCTAGCGGGAGCTCCGAGCAGTACTTC
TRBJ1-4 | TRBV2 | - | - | CATARVKLFF | TGTGCCACCGCCAGGGTAAAACTGTTTTTT
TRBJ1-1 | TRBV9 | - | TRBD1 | CASSVGVQGQDTEAFF | TGTGCCAGCAGCGTAGGGGTTCAGGGACAGGACACTGAAGCTTTCTTT
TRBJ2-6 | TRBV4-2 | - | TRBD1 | CASSQEPGGGGANVLTF | TGTGCCAGCAGCCAAGAACCAGGGGGCGGTGGGGCCAACGTCCTGACTTTC
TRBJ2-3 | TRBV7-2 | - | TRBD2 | CASSLDFLAGGLDTQYF | TGTGCCAGCAGCTTAGATTTCCTAGCGGGGGGATTGGATACGCAGTATTTT
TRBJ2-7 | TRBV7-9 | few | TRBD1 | CASSAGQGYDEQYF | TGTGCCAGCAGCGCTGGACAGGGATACGACGAGCAGTACTTC
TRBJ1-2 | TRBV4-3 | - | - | CASTPSTEPSYGYTF | TGCGCCAGCACCCCAAGCACAGAGCCCTCTTATGGCTACACCTTC
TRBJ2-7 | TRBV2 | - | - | CASSESPGKAYEQYF | TGTGCCAGCAGTGAATCTCCTGGGAAGGCGTACGAGCAGTACTTC
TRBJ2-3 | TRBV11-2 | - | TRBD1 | CASRSDRVDTDTQYF | TGTGCCAGCAGGTCCGACAGGGTAGACACAGATACGCAGTATTTT
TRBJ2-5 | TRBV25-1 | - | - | CASSERGGEETQYF | TGTGCCAGCAGTGAACGAGGGGGAGAAGAGACCCAGTACTTC
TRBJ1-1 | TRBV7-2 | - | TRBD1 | CASSADRDTEAFF | TGTGCCAGCAGCGCGGACAGGGACACTGAAGCTTTCTTT
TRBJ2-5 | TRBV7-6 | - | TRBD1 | CASSSGGDAWETQYF | TGTGCCAGCAGCTCAGGGGGCGACGCATGGGAGACCCAGTACTTC